Each of the 20 T cell receptor beta chains below was sequenced from the same sample in a study of beta chain features in type 1 diabetes. Antigens of these TCRs are unknown. Study-wide results and caveats: Type 1 diabetes patients had TCRB CDR3s that were shorter (moderately but significantly so) in all four CD4+ subsets.

The investigators reverse transcribed all of the isolated RNA, so they sequenced expressed TCRB transcripts. Profiling relied on immunoSEQ multiplex PCR, and the TCRdb table lists in-frame clones only, not all of them. The sample yields about 240,000 clones, approximately 13% seen once. The specimen was naive CD4+ T cells from blood. The receptors were gathered from a man aged 30 to 45 with type 1 diabetes.

This clone was observed a few times. This chain joins TRBV15 and TRBJ1-2; no firm D call. CDR1 and CDR2 from the germline V gene are LNHNV and YYDKDF (reference sequence). This CDR3 has 14 residues. V gave up 2 bases and J gave up 4 bases, with 11 bases separating them. The CDR3 spells CATSRSFASYGYTF. The CDR3 DNA follows: TGTGCCACCAGCAGAAGTTTCGCCAGCTATGGCTACACCTTC.

V is TRBV18 and J is TRBJ2-5; no clear D. Germline V gives CDR1 KGHSH, CDR2 LQKENI. This CDR3 comprises 13 residues. Trimming left V 4 bases short and J 2 bases short, with 8 bases between. CDR3 nucleotides: TGTGCCAGCTCACAGAGCCCTCAAGAGACCCAGTACTTC. This gives the protein CASSQSPQETQYF.

The chain recombines TRBV12-5 with TRBJ2-3, with TRBD2 as a possible D gene (6 bases). Germline values: CDR1 LGHNT, CDR2 FRNRAP. V was pared by 2 bases and J by 5 bases, with 14 bases between. The CDR3 has 15 amino acids. The CDR3 nucleotides read TGTGCTAGTGGTTTGCCCCGATGGGGGGAAGATACGCAGTATTTT. It is translated as CASGLPRWGEDTQYF.

The rearrangement links TRBV25-1 to TRBJ2-7; TRBD1 matches at 9 bases. The CDR3 spans 13 residues. Trimming cost V 5 bases and J 3 bases; bases outside gene matches: 2. Germline assignment: CDR1 MGHDK and CDR2 SYGVNS. Here the CDR3 DNA reads TGTGCCAGCAGTTGGACAGGGGTCTACGAGCAGTACTTC. Translated: CASSWTGVYEQYF.

The V and J genes are TRBV7-8 and TRBJ2-3, with 8 bases fitting TRBD1. This CDR3 is built from 16 residues. CDR1 SGHVS and CDR2 FQNEAQ come from the germline V gene. The trim removed 2 bases at V and 2 bases at J, leaving 6 bases unmatched. CDR3: CASSLPGTGHTDTQYF. The CDR3 bases are TGTGCCAGCAGCTTACCCGGGACAGGTCACACAGATACGCAGTATTTT.

This clone was counted only a few times. Other DNA sequences in the same sample also yield this CDR3. The rearrangement links TRBV5-1 to TRBJ2-5; maybe TRBD2 (6 bases). V was clipped by 3 bases and J by 2 bases, with 8 bases between them. In germline, CDR1 is SGHRS, CDR2 YFSETQ. The CDR3 consists of 13 residues. The CDR3: CASSSGSQETQYF. The DNA for the CDR3 is TGCGCCAGCAGCTCCGGGAGTCAAGAGACCCAGTACTTC.

This clone was picked up a small number of times. The genes are TRBV5-6 and TRBJ2-1; 8 bases align to TRBD2. Trimming removed 5 bases from V and 5 bases from J; junction bases left unmatched: 9. The CDR3 runs to 15 residues. CDR1 and CDR2 from the germline V gene are SGHDT and YYEEEE. CDR3 DNA sequence: TGTGCCAGCAGTCTGCCGGGACTAGAAGACAATGAGCAGTTCTTC. It codes for CASSLPGLEDNEQFF.

A few counts support this clone. The rearrangement links TRBV14 to TRBJ2-2; 10 nucleotides agree with TRBD2. The V gene's germline CDR1 is SGHDN and CDR2 FVKESK. V dropped 1 base and J dropped 6; count of bases not matched to a gene: 5. This CDR3 region has 16 residues. CDR3 coding DNA: TGTGCCAGCAGCCAAGGGCTAGCGGGAGCCCCCGGGGAGCTGTTTTTT. Translating it yields CASSQGLAGAPGELFF.

This clone was seen more than once but under ten times. The chain employs TRBV30 and TRBJ2-5; possible D gene TRBD2, 6 bases. The CDR3 runs to 13 residues. Per the germline V gene, CDR1 is GTSNPN and CDR2 is SVGIG (reference sequence). Trimming took 0 bases from V and 2 from J, leaving 7 bases between them. CDR3 loop: CAWSVGLQETQYF. CDR3 coding DNA: TGTGCCTGGAGTGTAGGACTACAAGAGACCCAGTACTTC.

This clone was detected only a few times. The chain couples TRBV7-9 to TRBJ2-3, with D uncertain. V was trimmed by 0 bases and J by 0 bases, leaving 10 bases between them. Germline-derived CDR1 and CDR2 are SEHNR and FQNEAQ (reference sequence). The CDR3 length is 16 residues. CDR3 DNA: TGTGCCAGCAGCTTAGCGAGCGTATTGAGCACAGATACGCAGTATTTT. Protein sequence: CASSLASVLSTDTQYF.

This clone was detected only a few times. The chain is built from TRBV30 and TRBJ1-2, with D maybe TRBD1 (6 bases). Germline assignment: CDR1 GTSNPN and CDR2 SVGIG (reference sequence). The CDR3 consists of 12 residues. V was clipped by 0 bases and J by 11 bases, with 13 bases between them. CDR3 coding DNA: TGTGCCTGGAGTGTACAGGGATCTGGGTACACCTTC. Amino acid sequence: CAWSVQGSGYTF.

The chain combines TRBV7-9 with TRBJ2-5, with 7 positions matching TRBD1. The CDR3 is made up of 17 amino acids. Germline V lookup: CDR1 SEHNR, CDR2 FQNEAQ (reference sequence). Losses at the gene ends were 0 bases for V and 5 bases for J; bases not matched to a gene: 12. The CDR3 DNA is TGTGCCAGCAGCTTAGCGTCCGGCAGGGGGTGGTTGGAGACCCAGTACTTC. Amino acid sequence: CASSLASGRGWLETQYF.

V gene TRBV6-5 combines with J gene TRBJ2-7; tentatively, D is TRBD1 (5 bases). The germline gives CDR1 MNHEY, CDR2 SVGAGI. Between the trimmed V and J ends, which lost 6 bases and 2 bases, there was a span of 17 bases. This CDR3 contains 15 residues. This CDR3 is CASRTQGSGAYEQYF. The CDR3 DNA is TGTGCCAGCAGAACCCAGGGAAGTGGGGCCTACGAGCAGTACTTC.

The chain combines TRBV7-9 with TRBJ2-1, with TRBD2 identical over 9 bases. With V trimmed by 5 bases and J by 2 bases, 4 bases remained unmatched. This CDR3 has 15 amino acids. Germline lookup yields CDR1 SEHNR and CDR2 FQNEAQ (reference sequence). CDR3 in amino acids: CASSQTSGTYNEQFF. The CDR3 coding sequence is TGTGCCAGCAGCCAGACTAGCGGTACCTACAATGAGCAGTTCTTC.

This clone has more than one count but fewer than ten. V and J are TRBV7-2 and TRBJ2-5; TRBD2 agrees at 11 bases. Trimming removed 5 bases from V and 3 bases from J; junction bases left unmatched: 5. The CDR3 sequence is 15 residues long. Germline assignment: CDR1 SGHTA and CDR2 FQGNSA. The chain's CDR3 is CASSTHSGGEETQYF. Here the CDR3 DNA reads TGTGCCAGCAGCACCCATAGCGGGGGGGAAGAGACCCAGTACTTC.

V and J are TRBV6-1 and TRBJ2-5; D is unresolved. CDR3 size: 16 residues. V lost 4 bases to trimming and J lost 5 bases, with 20 bases between them. Germline CDR1 is MNHNS and CDR2 is SASEGT. This CDR3 reads CASSGSANRDRETQYF. CDR3 coding DNA: TGTGCCAGCAGTGGGTCCGCGAATAGAGATCGGGAGACCCAGTACTTC.

The chain recombines TRBV7-2 with TRBJ1-1; D is uncertain. Trimming took 7 bases from V and 1 from J, leaving 10 bases between them. The CDR3 runs to 13 residues. Germline V gene lookup returns CDR1 SGHTA and CDR2 FQGNSA. This CDR3 is CASTAVANTEAFF. CDR3 DNA sequence: TGTGCCAGCACCGCAGTGGCGAACACTGAAGCTTTCTTT.

The chain couples TRBV4-1 to TRBJ1-5; a weak D match, TRBD1 (5 bases). Trimming took off 1 base at V and 5 bases at J, with 12 bases between the two ends. Germline lookup yields CDR1 MGHRA and CDR2 YSYEKL. This CDR3 contains 15 residues. The CDR3 sequence: CASSQVAGSDQPQHF. In nucleotides, the CDR3 is TGCGCCAGCAGCCAAGTAGCAGGGTCGGATCAGCCCCAGCATTTT.

This clone occurred a few times. This sequence joins TRBV27 and TRBJ1-4; unclear D gene. V was shortened by 3 bases and J by 3 bases, with 8 bases between the two germline ends. The CDR3 extends over 14 amino acids. CDR1 and CDR2 (germline): MNHEY, SMNVEV (reference sequence). CDR3: CASSLVASNEKLFF. The CDR3 coding sequence is TGTGCCAGCAGTTTGGTAGCGTCTAATGAAAAACTGTTTTTT.

In this sample, this clone turned up a few times. The rearrangement links TRBV30 to TRBJ2-3; maybe TRBD1 (6 bases). Germline-derived CDR1 and CDR2 are GTSNPN and SVGIG (reference sequence). This CDR3 contains 13 residues. The ends were cut back, 2 bases at V and 9 bases at J, with 15 bases in the middle. CDR3 protein: CAWSIRLGHTQYF. CDR3 nucleotide sequence: TGTGCCTGGAGTATACGACTGGGACACACGCAGTATTTT.